The 3 T cell receptor beta chains given below trace back to one sample, sequenced in a study of cytomegalovirus exposure and HLA in healthy donors. Amplification used 60 Vbeta primers and 13 Jbeta primers. Repertoires were generated with immunoSEQ multiplex PCR, while TCRdb's copy carries only in-frame clones and drops some. Altogether 150,000 or so clones are present, 80% to 85% being singletons, with the ten largest covering around 4.1%. The source material was PBMCs. The source is a man aged 50-59 years in good health and CMV-seropositive.

V and J are TRBV29-1 and TRBJ2-5; the match to TRBD1 covers 7 bases. CDR3 size: 15 residues. Germline-derived CDR1 and CDR2 are SQVTM and ANQGSEA. V gave up 6 bases and J gave up 4 bases; unmatched junction bases: 14. The CDR3 DNA reads as TGCAGCGTGGCAGGTGACAGGGCGGGTGGAGAGACCCAGTACTTC. Amino acid sequence: CSVAGDRAGGETQYF.

This clone was counted a few times. The V gene is TRBV5-6, the J gene TRBJ2-7, with D possibly being TRBD1 (6 bases). Germline values: CDR1 SGHDT, CDR2 YYEEEE. The CDR3 loop spans 13 amino acids. The V gene lost 0 bases and the J gene lost 3 bases, with 7 bases spanning the gap. The CDR3 DNA follows: TGTGCCAGCAGCTTGGGAGGGGGCTACGAGCAGTACTTC. Translation: CASSLGGGYEQYF.

This sequence joins TRBV27 and TRBJ2-6, with TRBD1 matching 7 bases. Germline CDR1 reads MNHEY; CDR2 reads SMNVEV (reference sequence). Trimming cost V 6 bases and J 2 bases; bases outside gene matches: 4. This CDR3 is 15 amino acids long. CDR3 amino acids: CASSSQGTGANVLTF. Here the CDR3 DNA reads TGTGCCAGCAGCTCACAGGGGACTGGGGCCAACGTCCTGACTTTC.